The clone carrying this TCR beta chain was found once. MiXCR was run by TCRdb on the 5' RACE reads, yielding one entry per CDR3 protein. There are 500,000 to 600,000 distinct CDR3 sequences in the sample; approximately 22% occur only once, and 0.75% to 0.95% lies in the top ten. V shed 5 bases and J 3 bases; nucleotides not matched to a gene: 7. Germline V gives CDR1 SGHDT, CDR2 YYEEEE. The CDR3 totals 15 residues. This sample is drawn from a study of identical twins. The sample was also reused in another study, on T cells expressing NK-cell markers.

Specimen: CD4+ T cells sorted from blood. The rearrangement uses TRBV5-6 and TRBJ2-2; TRBD1 agrees at 7 bases. The TCR originated in a young woman in good health. The CDR3 DNA follows: TGTGCCAGCAGTCAGACAGGGATCCACACCGGGGAGCTGTTTTTT. This encodes CASSQTGIHTGELFF.